Listed below are T cell receptor beta chains from one sample, sequenced in a study of post-analysis software for immune sequencing data. From the PCR reads, TCRdb called clonotypes with MiXCR, one entry per CDR3 protein. The sample has more than 450,000 distinct CDR3 sequences, 30% to 40% seen once. The sample consisted of blood. The receptor set was obtained from a girl aged 2-17 years with multiple sclerosis. Each CDR3 is given with its conserved first and last residue. D genes are given only for firm matches. Expanded clones are given a class, and other clones once, few, many or no size at all.

V,D,J,size,DNA,CDR3
TRBV3-1,NA,TRBJ2-6,few,TGTGCCAGCAGCAGACGCGGGGTCGGGGCCAACGTCCTGACTTTC,CASSRRGVGANVLTF
TRBV7-9,NA,TRBJ2-2,few,TGTGCCCTACTCACGAACACCGGGGAGCTGTTTTTT,CALLTNTGELFF
TRBV20-1,TRBD1,TRBJ2-4,NA,TGCAGTGCTAGAGGCGGACAGGTCTCCGACATTCAGTACTTC,CSARGGQVSDIQYF
TRBV6-1,NA,TRBJ2-3,few,TGTGCCAGCAGTGAAGGACTGGCAGGTCCCGCAGATACGCAGTATTTT,CASSEGLAGPADTQYF
TRBV4-1,NA,TRBJ2-2,once,TGCGCCAGCAGCCAAGAATCCACTGTGGCCGGGGAGCTGTTTTTT,CASSQESTVAGELFF
TRBV5-6,NA,TRBJ2-1,many,TGTGCCAGCAGCCGGATGGTAGTCACGTCCTACAATGAGCAGTTCTTC,CASSRMVVTSYNEQFF
TRBV28,NA,TRBJ1-2,few,TGTGCCAGCAGTATGGGACGGAACTATGGCTACACCTTC,CASSMGRNYGYTF
TRBV4-2,NA,TRBJ1-6,many,TGTGCCAGCAGCCAAGCGCAGGGGAATAATTCACCCCTCCACTTT,CASSQAQGNNSPLHF
TRBV7-2,TRBD1,TRBJ1-6,NA,TGTGCCAGCAGTCTCCTTCTTTCGACAGGGGGAAATTCACCCCTCCACTTT,CASSLLLSTGGNSPLHF
TRBV7-9,NA,TRBJ2-5,NA,TGTGCCAGCAGCTCCCTTCAGGCCCTGGGGACCCAGTACTTC,CASSSLQALGTQYF
TRBV10-3,NA,TRBJ1-2,once,TGTGCCATCAGTGAGCCGGCCGGGGAGAGATATGGCTACACCTTC,CAISEPAGERYGYTF
TRBV2,TRBD1,TRBJ1-4,few,TGTGCCAGCAGTGACCCGGGGACAGGGCCTAATGAAAAACTGTTTTTT,CASSDPGTGPNEKLFF
TRBV29-1,TRBD2,TRBJ2-5,few,TGCAGCGTTGAGTGCAGGGACTATCTCCAAGAGACCCAGTACTTC,CSVECRDYLQETQYF
TRBV29-1,NA,TRBJ1-1,once,TGCAGCTCCATGAAGAACACTGAAGCTTTCTTT,CSSMKNTEAFF
TRBV5-1,NA,TRBJ2-7,many,TGCGCCAGCAGCAGAGAGCAGATCTACGAGCAGTACTTC,CASSREQIYEQYF
TRBV12-3/TRBV12-4,NA,TRBJ1-2,few,TGTGCCAGCAGTCCCGAGGATGATGGCTACACCTTC,CASSPEDDGYTF
TRBV3-1,NA,TRBJ2-5,NA,TGTGCCAGCAGCACACAGGCATCGGGACCAAAAAAAGAGACCCAGTACTTC,CASSTQASGPKKETQYF
TRBV10-1,TRBD1,TRBJ2-7,NA,TGCGCCAGCAGTGAGGGTGGGGCGACAGGGACCTCCTACGAGCAGTACTTC,CASSEGGATGTSYEQYF
TRBV12-3/TRBV12-4,NA,TRBJ2-5,NA,TGTGCCAGCAGTTTTTCCCTAGCAGATTGGCAGTACTTC,CASSFSLADWQYF
TRBV20-1,TRBD2,TRBJ2-1,NA,TGCAGTGCTCCGAACAAGTGGACTAGCGGGAGCAATGAGCAGTTCTTC,CSAPNKWTSGSNEQFF
TRBV14,NA,TRBJ1-2,NA,TGTGCCAGCAGCCAAGGAACAGGGCTTGGCTACACCTTC,CASSQGTGLGYTF
TRBV6-5,TRBD2,TRBJ2-3,NA,TGTGCCAGCAGTTTTTTAGCGGGGGCGAGCACAGATACGCAGTATTTT,CASSFLAGASTDTQYF
TRBV12-3/TRBV12-4,NA,TRBJ1-2,NA,TGTGCCAGCAGTCCAAGGACGGCAGCAATGTCCTCTAACTATGACTACACCTTC,CASSPRTAAMSSNYDYTF
TRBV6-1,NA,TRBJ2-3,NA,TGTGCCAGCCTACCGCGACTCACATGGGATACGCAGTATTTT,CASLPRLTWDTQYF
TRBV20-1,TRBD1,TRBJ1-2,few,TGCAGTGCTAGTCCGACAGGGGGAGGCTACACCTTC,CSASPTGGGYTF
TRBV15,NA,TRBJ1-1,many,TGTGCCACCAGCAGAGGACCAGGGAACACTGAAGCTTTCTTT,CATSRGPGNTEAFF